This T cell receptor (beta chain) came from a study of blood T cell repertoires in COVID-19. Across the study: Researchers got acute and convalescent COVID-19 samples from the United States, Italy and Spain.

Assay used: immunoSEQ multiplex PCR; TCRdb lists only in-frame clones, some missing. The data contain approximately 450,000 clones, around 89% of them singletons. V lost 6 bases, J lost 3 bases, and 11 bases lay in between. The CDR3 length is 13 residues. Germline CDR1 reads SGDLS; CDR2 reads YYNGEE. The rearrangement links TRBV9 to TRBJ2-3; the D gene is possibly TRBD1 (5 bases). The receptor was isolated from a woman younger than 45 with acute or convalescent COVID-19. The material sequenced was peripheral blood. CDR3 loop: CASKGSGTDTQYF. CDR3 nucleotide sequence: TGTGCCAGCAAGGGGTCCGGGACAGATACGCAGTATTTT. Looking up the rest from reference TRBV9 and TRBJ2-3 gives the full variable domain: DSGVTQTPKHLITATGQRVTLRCSPRSGDLSVYWYQQSLDQGLQFLIQYYNGEERAKGNILERFSAQQFPDLHSELNLSSLELGDSALYFCASKGSGTDTQYFGPGTRLTVL.